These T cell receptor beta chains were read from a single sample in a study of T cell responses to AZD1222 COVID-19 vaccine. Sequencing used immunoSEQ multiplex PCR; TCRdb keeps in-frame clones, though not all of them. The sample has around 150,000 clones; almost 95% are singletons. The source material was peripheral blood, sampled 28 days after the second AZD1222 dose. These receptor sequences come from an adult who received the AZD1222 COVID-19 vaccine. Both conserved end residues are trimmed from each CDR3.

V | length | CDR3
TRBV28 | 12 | ASSFPGQGLLGD
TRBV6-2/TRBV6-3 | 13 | ASNPTPGNSYGYT
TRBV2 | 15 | ASVPPAGRTYNSPLH
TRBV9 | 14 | ASSVGDRVRTGELF
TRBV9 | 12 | ASSVWGGNQPQH
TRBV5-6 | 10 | ASSLSLTEAF
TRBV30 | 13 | ACIPEDHSGNTIY
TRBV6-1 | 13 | ASSEVSKGIYGYT
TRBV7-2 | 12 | ASSSWTSGYEQY
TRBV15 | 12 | ATSPRLQSYEQY